This T cell receptor (beta chain) was sequenced for a study of T-cell memory formation after mild COVID-19. Across the study: TCR clusters showed largely donor specificity.

This clonotype turned up a few times. MiXCR, applied by TCRdb to the 5' RACE reads, yields one record per CDR3 protein. Of about 340,000 distinct CDR3 sequences in the sample, 15% were seen once. Sequencing was done on a sample of PBMCs or a T cell subset sorted from them (not recorded which). This clonotype originated in a young man who had mild COVID-19 (a few samples of this study predate the infection). Cell type and time point are not known.

CDR3 in amino acids: CASRGGRQRYEQYF. The DNA of the CDR3 is TGTGCCAGCAGGGGGGGGCGACAGAGATACGAGCAGTACTTC. The V gene is TRBV6-5, the J gene TRBJ2-7; a weak D match, TRBD2 (7 bases). Trimming took off 6 bases at V and 4 bases at J, with 16 bases between the two ends. This CDR3 spans 14 amino acids. CDR1 is MNHEY and CDR2 is SVGAGI in the germline V gene.